This T cell receptor (beta chain) is drawn from a study of Graves' ophthalmopathy and Graves' hyperthyroidism. Investigators amplified TCR beta CDR3 regions from RNA transcripts. First-round RT-PCR employed HTBI primers, with a second-round multiplex PCR after it. TCRdb independently ran MiXCR on the multiplex PCR reads; one entry per CDR3 protein. The table has 400,000 to 450,000 distinct CDR3 sequences, under 25% seen once. Study-wide points: In separating ophthalmopathy from stable hyperthyroidism, a 13-signature model achieved approximately 91% sensitivity and approximately 80% specificity.

The study recruited hyperthyroidism patients aged 18 to 65 who were newly diagnosed, under 2 months' duration. The sample holds many counts of this clonotype. Its antigen is undetermined. Germline V CDR1 and CDR2: DFQATT, SNEGSKA (reference sequence). This CDR3 contains 17 residues. Sequenced material: peripheral blood. The receptor's source is a woman between 18 and 30 years old with stable Graves' hyperthyroidism. The chain carries TRBV20-1 and TRBJ1-5; 9 positions match TRBD1. The CDR3 region has the DNA TGCAGAGAGGGTATGACAGGGGGAATGGTGAGCAATCAGCCCCAGCATTTT. This codes for CREGMTGGMVSNQPQHF.